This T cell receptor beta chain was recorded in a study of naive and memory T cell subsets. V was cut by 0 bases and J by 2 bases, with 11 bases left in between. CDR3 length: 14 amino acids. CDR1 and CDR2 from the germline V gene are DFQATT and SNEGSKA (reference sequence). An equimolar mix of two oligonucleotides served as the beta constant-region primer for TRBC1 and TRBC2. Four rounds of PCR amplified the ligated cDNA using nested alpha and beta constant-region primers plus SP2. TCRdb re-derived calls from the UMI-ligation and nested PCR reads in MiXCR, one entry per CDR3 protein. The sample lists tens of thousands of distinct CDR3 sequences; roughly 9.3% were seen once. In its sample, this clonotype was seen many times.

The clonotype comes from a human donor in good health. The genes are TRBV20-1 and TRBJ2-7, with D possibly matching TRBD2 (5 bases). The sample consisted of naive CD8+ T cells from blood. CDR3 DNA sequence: TGCAGTGCTAGAGATCGCGATAGCGCCTACGAGCAGTACTTC. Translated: CSARDRDSAYEQYF.